The next 2 T cell receptor beta chains were all read from a single sample in a study of cytomegalovirus exposure and HLA in healthy donors. The PCR was carried out with 60 Vbeta primers and 13 Jbeta primers. Here immunoSEQ multiplex PCR was the method, and the copy in TCRdb shows in-frame clones only, minus some. The sample includes around 150,000 clones, approximately 84% of them seen just once. Sequencing was done on a sample of PBMCs. These receptors were taken from a man aged 18 to 29 in good health and CMV-seropositive.

The chain couples TRBV10-3 to TRBJ2-5; 11 bases align to TRBD2. The J call may be wrong; the DNA end is better matched by TRBJ2-7. The CDR3 extends over 16 amino acids. Germline lookup yields CDR1 ENHRY and CDR2 SYGVKD. The CDR3 reads CAISESTSGVPYEQYF. The CDR3 DNA reads as TGTGCCATCAGTGAGTCGACTAGCGGGGTCCCCTACGAGCAGTACTTC.

This chain links TRBV25-1 with TRBJ1-5; tentatively, D is TRBD1 (6 bases). This CDR3 contains 14 residues. The germline CDR1 and CDR2 sequences are MGHDK and SYGVNS. Trimming shortened V by 4 bases and J by 6 bases, and 13 bases separated the two germline ends. CDR3 region: CASSGRGGGQPQHF. CDR3 DNA: TGTGCCAGCAGTGGGAGGGGGGGTGGTCAGCCCCAGCATTTT. The variable domain in full, completed from reference TRBV25-1 and TRBJ1-5, reads EADIYQTPRYLVIGTGKKITLECSQTMGHDKMYWYQQDPGMELHLIHYSYGVNSTEKGDLSSESTVSRIRTEHFPLTLESARPSHTSQYLCASSGRGGGQPQHFGDGTRLSIL.